The 3 T cell receptor beta chains below come from one sample, sequenced in a study of patients and donors after allogeneic stem cell transplantation. Via MiXCR, TCRdb re-called the RT-PCR reads, giving one row per CDR3 protein. This sample carries roughly 880,000 distinct CDR3 sequences, roughly 18% of them seen once, and the ten largest clones take roughly 6.4%. Specimen: blood, either unsorted or a sorted T cell fraction (not recorded which). These TCRs come from a human donor who was either an allogeneic HSCT recipient or a stem cell or donor lymphocyte infusion donor (not recorded which). It is not recorded whose cells these are; they may come from a transplant donor.

This clonotype was seen a few times. The J gene is TRBJ1-2, the V gene TRBV12-3 or TRBV12-4, with D unclear. Trimming left V 6 bases short and J 7 bases short, with 15 bases between. The CDR3 sequence is 13 residues long. The DNA for the CDR3 is TGTGCCAGCAGCCCCGGGAGGGAGAGTGGCTACACCTTC. As protein: CASSPGRESGYTF.

This clonotype was counted ten times or more. The chain is built from TRBV7-2 and TRBJ2-3, with 13 bases lining up with TRBD2. The CDR3 spans 17 residues. CDR1 and CDR2 from the germline V gene are SGHTA and FQGNSA. J lost 4 bases, V lost 6 bases, and 10 bases had no gene match. The DNA for the CDR3 is TGTGCCAGCAGTTTTTCCCCGGGACTAGCGGGACCAGATACGCAGTATTTT. Its translation is CASSFSPGLAGPDTQYF.

At least ten counts were recorded for this clonotype. This rearrangement joins TRBV12-3 or TRBV12-4 to TRBJ2-2; D remains ambiguous. The CDR3 spans 12 residues. V was clipped by 6 bases and J by 6 bases, with 8 bases between them. The CDR3 protein is CASSPPAGELFF. The CDR3 DNA reads as TGTGCCAGCAGCCCCCCCGCCGGGGAGCTGTTTTTT.